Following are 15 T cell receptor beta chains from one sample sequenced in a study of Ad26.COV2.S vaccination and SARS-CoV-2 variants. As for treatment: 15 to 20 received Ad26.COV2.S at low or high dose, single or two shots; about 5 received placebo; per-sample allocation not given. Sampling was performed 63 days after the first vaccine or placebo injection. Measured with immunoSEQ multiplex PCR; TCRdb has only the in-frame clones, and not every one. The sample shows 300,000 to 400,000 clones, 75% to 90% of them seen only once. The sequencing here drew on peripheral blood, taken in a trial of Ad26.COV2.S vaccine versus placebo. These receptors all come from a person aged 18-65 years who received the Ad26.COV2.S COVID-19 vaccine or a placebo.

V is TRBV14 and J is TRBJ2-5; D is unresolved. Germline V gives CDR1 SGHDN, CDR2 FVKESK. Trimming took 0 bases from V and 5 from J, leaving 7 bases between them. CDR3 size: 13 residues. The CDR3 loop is CASSQELGETQYF. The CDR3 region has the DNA TGTGCCAGCAGCCAAGAATTAGGGGAGACCCAGTACTTC.

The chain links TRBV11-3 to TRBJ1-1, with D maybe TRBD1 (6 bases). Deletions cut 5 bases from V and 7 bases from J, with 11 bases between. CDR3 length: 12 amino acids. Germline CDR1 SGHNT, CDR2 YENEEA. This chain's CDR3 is CASSPDRGEAFF. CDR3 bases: TGTGCCAGCAGCCCGGACAGAGGTGAAGCTTTCTTT. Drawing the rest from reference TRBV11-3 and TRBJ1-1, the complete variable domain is EAGVVQSPRYKIIEKKQPVAFWCNPISGHNTLYWYLQNLGQGPELLIRYENEEAVDDSQLPKDRFSAERLKGVDSTLKIQPAELGDSAVYLCASSPDRGEAFFGQGTRLTVV.

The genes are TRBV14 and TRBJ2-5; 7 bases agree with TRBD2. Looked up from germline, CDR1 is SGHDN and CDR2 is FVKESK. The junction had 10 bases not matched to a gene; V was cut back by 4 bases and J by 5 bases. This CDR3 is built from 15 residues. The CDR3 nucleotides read TGTGCCAGCAGCCCCTGGACTAGTGGCGGGGAGACCCAGTACTTC. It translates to CASSPWTSGGETQYF.

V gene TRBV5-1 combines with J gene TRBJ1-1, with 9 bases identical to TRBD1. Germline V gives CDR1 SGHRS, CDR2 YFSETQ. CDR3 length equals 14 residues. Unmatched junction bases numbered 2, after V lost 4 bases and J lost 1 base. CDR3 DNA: TGCGCCAGCAGCATGGGACAGGGGAACACTGAAGCTTTCTTT. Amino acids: CASSMGQGNTEAFF.

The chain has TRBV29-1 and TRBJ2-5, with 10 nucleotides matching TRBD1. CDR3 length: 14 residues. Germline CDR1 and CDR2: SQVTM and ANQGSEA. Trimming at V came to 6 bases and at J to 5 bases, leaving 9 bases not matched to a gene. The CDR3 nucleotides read TGCAGCGTCCGGGACAGGGGAGGGTTTGAGACCCAGTACTTC. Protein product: CSVRDRGGFETQYF.

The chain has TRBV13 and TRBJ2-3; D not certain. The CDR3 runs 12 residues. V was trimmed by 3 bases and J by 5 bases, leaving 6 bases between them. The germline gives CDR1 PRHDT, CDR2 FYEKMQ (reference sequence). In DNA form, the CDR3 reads TGTGCCAGCAGCTTGTCAGAAGATACGCAGTATTTT. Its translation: CASSLSEDTQYF. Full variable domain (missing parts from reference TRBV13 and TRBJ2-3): AAGVIQSPRHLIKEKRETATLKCYPIPRHDTVYWYQQGPGQDPQFLISFYEKMQSDKGSIPDRFSAQQFSDYHSELNMSSLELGDSALYFCASSLSEDTQYFGPGTRLTVL.

The CDR3 DNA sequence: TGTGCCAGCAGCTTAGGACTTTTGAACACTGAAGCTTTCTTT. The encoded protein is CASSLGLLNTEAFF. The chain employs TRBV11-3 and TRBJ1-1; the D is unclear. V dropped 1 base and J dropped 0 bases, with 6 bases sitting between them. Germline loops: CDR1 SGHNT, CDR2 YENEEA. CDR3 length: 14 amino acids.

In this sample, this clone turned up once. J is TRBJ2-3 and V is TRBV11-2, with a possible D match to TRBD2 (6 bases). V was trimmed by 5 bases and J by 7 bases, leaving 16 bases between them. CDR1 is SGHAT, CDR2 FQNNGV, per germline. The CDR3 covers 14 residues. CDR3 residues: CASSLPEGSYTQYF. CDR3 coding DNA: TGTGCCAGCAGCCTCCCGGAGGGCTCGTATACGCAGTATTTT. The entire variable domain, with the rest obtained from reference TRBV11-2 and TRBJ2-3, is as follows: EAGVAQSPRYKIIEKRQSVAFWCNPISGHATLYWYQQILGQGPKLLIQFQNNGVVDDSQLPKDRFSAERLKGVDSTLKIQPAKLEDSAVYLCASSLPEGSYTQYFGPGTRLTVL.

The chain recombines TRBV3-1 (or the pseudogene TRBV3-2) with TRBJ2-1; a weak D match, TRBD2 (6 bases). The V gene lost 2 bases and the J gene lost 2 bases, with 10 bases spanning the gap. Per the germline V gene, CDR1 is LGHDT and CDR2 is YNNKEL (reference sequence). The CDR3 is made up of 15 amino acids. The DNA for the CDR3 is TGTGCCAGCAGCCAAAAGATAGCGGCCTACAATGAGCAGTTCTTC. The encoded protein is CASSQKIAAYNEQFF.

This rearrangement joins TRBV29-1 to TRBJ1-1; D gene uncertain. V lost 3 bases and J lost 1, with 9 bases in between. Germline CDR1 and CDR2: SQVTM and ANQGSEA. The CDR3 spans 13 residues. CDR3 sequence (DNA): TGCAGCGTTGAGCGTGGTAGGAACACTGAAGCTTTCTTT. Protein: CSVERGRNTEAFF.

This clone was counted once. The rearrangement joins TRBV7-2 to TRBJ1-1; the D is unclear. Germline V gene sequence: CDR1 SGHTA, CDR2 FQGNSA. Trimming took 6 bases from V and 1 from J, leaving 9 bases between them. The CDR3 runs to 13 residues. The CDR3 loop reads CASRSEWNTEAFF. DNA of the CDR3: TGTGCCAGCAGATCGGAATGGAACACTGAAGCTTTCTTT.

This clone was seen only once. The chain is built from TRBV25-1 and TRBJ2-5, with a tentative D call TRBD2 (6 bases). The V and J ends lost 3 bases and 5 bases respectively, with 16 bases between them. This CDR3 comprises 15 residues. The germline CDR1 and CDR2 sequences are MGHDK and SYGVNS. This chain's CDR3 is CASSDLAAPGETQYF. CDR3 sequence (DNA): TGTGCCAGCAGTGATTTAGCGGCCCCCGGCGAGACCCAGTACTTC.

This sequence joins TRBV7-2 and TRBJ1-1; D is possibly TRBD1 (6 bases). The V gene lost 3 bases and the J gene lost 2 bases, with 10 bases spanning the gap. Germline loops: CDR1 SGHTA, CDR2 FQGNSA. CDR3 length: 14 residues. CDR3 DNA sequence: TGTGCCAGCAGCTTCCATGGGGGCAACACTGAAGCTTTCTTT. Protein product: CASSFHGGNTEAFF.

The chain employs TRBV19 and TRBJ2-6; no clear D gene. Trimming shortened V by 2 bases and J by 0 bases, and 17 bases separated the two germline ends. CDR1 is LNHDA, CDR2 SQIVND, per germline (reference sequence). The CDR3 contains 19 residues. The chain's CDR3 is CASSITSPEDYSGANVLTF. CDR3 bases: TGTGCCAGTAGTATAACCTCTCCGGAAGATTACTCTGGGGCCAACGTCCTGACTTTC.

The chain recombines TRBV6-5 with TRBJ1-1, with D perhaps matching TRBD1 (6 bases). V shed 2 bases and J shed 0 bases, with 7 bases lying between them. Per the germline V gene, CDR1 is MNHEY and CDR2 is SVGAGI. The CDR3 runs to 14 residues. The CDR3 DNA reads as TGTGCCAGCAGTTACGACAGGATGAACACTGAAGCTTTCTTT. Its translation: CASSYDRMNTEAFF.